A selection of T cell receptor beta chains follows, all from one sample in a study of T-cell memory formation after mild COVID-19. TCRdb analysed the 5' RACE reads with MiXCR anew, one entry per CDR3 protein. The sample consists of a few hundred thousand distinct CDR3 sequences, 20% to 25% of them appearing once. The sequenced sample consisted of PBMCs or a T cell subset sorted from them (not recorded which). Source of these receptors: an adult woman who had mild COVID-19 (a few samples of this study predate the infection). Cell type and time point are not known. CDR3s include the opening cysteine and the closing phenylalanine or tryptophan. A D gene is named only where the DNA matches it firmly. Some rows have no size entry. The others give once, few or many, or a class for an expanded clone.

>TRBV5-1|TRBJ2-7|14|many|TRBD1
TGTGCCAGCAGCCCCGGGACAGGGACCTACGAGCAGTACTTC
CASSPGTGTYEQYF
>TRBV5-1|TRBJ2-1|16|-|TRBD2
TGCGCCAGCAGCTTGACGCCCAGCGGGGGTTACAATGAGCAGTTCTTC
CASSLTPSGGYNEQFF
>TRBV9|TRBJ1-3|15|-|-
TGTGCCAGCAGCAACGCCCCACAGGGTCGAAACACCATATATTTT
CASSNAPQGRNTIYF
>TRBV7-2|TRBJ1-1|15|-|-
TGTGCCAGCAGCTTCCGCGCAACAGGGCGTACTGAAGCTTTCTTT
CASSFRATGRTEAFF
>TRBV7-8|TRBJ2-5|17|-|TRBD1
TGTGCCAGCAGGCACCGTCCGGGACAGGGTAGTAGGGAGACCCAGTACTTC
CASRHRPGQGSRETQYF
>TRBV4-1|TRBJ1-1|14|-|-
TGCGCCAGCAGCCAAGCCGGTGGTAGCCGTGAAGCTTTCTTT
CASSQAGGSREAFF
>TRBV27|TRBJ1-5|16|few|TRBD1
TGTGCCAGCAGTTTTCGTCAGGGGGGAAGCAATCAGCCCCAGCATTTT
CASSFRQGGSNQPQHF
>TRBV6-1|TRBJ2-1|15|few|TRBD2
TGTGCCAGCAGTAGAGACGGGGGGGCCTACAATGAGCAGTTCTTC
CASSRDGGAYNEQFF
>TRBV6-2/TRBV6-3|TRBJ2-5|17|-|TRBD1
TGTGCCAGCAGACGGGGCACCCGGGACAGATACCAAGAGACCCAGTACTTC
CASRRGTRDRYQETQYF
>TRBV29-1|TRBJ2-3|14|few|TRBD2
TGCAGCGTTGAGGTAGCGGGAGTCACAGATACGCAGTATTTT
CSVEVAGVTDTQYF
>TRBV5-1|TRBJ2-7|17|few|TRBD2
TGCGCCAGCAGTCCTCGGGGACTAGCCGACCTACCCTACGAGCAGTACTTC
CASSPRGLADLPYEQYF
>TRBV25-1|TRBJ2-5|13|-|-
TGTGCCAGCCGGGACGCAACCCAAGAGACCCAGTACTTC
CASRDATQETQYF
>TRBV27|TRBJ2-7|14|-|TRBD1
TGTGCCAGCAAACGGGACAGGATAACCTACGAGCAGTACTTC
CASKRDRITYEQYF
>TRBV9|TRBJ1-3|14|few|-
TGTGCCAGCAGTGGACAGTTCTCTGGAAACACCATATATTTT
CASSGQFSGNTIYF
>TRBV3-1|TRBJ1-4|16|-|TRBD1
TGTGCCAGCAGCTACGGGACAGGGGGCCTCAATGAAAAACTGTTTTTT
CASSYGTGGLNEKLFF
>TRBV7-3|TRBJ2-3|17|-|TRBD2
TGTGCCAGCAGCTCGTCCTTAGCGGGGGGGCCCGGAGATACGCAGTATTTT
CASSSSLAGGPGDTQYF
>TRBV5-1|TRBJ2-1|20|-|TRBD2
TGCGCCAGCAGGGAAAATTTCGGGGCTAGCGGGAGCCCAACCTACAATGAGCAGTTCTTC
CASRENFGASGSPTYNEQFF
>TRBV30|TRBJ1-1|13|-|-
TGTGCCTGGAAGGCGATGGGGTACACTGAAGCTTTCTTT
CAWKAMGYTEAFF
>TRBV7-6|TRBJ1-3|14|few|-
TGTGCCAGCAGCTTAACAAGCTCTGGAAACACCATATATTTT
CASSLTSSGNTIYF
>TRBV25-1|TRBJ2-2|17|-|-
TGTGCCAGCAGTGCTTTCCCAACAGGGGAGGGCACCGGGGAGCTGTTTTTT
CASSAFPTGEGTGELFF
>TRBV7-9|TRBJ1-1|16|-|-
TGTGCCAGCAGCCACCTGGAAGACAGTATGAACACTGAAGCTTTCTTT
CASSHLEDSMNTEAFF
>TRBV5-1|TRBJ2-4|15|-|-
TGCGCCAGCAGCCACAAGACAGGCTTAACGAACATTCAGTACTTC
CASSHKTGLTNIQYF
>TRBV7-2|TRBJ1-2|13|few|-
TGTGCCAGCAGCTTCGGGCAGCCCTATGGCTACACCTTC
CASSFGQPYGYTF
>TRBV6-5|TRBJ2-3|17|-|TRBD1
TGTGCCAGCAGTTATAGCGTCGGACAGGGAAGCACAGATACGCAGTATTTT
CASSYSVGQGSTDTQYF
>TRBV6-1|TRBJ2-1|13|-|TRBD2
TGTGCTTGCGGGACTAGCGGTTACAATGAGCAGTTCTTC
CACGTSGYNEQFF
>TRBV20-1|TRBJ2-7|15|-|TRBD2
TGCAGTGCTAGAGATGGTCTAGCGGGACTTTACGAGCAGTACTTC
CSARDGLAGLYEQYF
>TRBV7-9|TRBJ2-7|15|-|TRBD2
TGTGCCAGCAGCTCCCTCGCGGGAGGGTCCTACGAGCAGTACTTC
CASSSLAGGSYEQYF
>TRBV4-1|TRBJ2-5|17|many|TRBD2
TGCGCCAGCAGCTCGACGCGGACTAGCGGGGGGGCCGAGACCCAGTACTTC
CASSSTRTSGGAETQYF
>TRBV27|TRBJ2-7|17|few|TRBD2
TGTGCCAGCAGTTCTGGGGTAGCGGGAGTTCGATTATTTGAGCAGTACTTC
CASSSGVAGVRLFEQYF
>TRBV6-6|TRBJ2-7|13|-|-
TGTGCCAGCCGTAGAATCGGCCAGCACGAGCAGTACTTC
CASRRIGQHEQYF
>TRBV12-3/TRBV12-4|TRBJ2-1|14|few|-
TGTGCCAGCAGAGCTCCCGGAGCAGTCGATGAGCAGTTCTTC
CASRAPGAVDEQFF
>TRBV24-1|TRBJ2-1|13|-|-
TGTGCCACCAGTGAATGGGATTACAATGAGCAGTTCTTC
CATSEWDYNEQFF
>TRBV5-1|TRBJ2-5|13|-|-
TGCGCCAGCAGCTTTAGCAGAGAAGAGACCCAGTACTTC
CASSFSREETQYF
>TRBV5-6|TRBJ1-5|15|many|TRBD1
TGTGCCAGCAGCCTCTCTGGACAGGTAGTACAGCCCCAGCATTTT
CASSLSGQVVQPQHF
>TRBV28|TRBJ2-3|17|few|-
TGTGCCAGCAGTTTTGGGGCTTGGCCAGATAGCACAGATACGCAGTATTTT
CASSFGAWPDSTDTQYF
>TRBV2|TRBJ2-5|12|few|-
TGTGCCAGCAGGGGGCGAGGCGAGACCCAGTACTTC
CASRGRGETQYF
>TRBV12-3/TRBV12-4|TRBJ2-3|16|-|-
TGTGCCAGCAGTTTAACCCCGGGCCCCGTCGTCGATACGCAGTATTTT
CASSLTPGPVVDTQYF
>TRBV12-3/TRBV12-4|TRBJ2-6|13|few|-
TGTGCCAGCAGTCGCATTGGGGCCAACGTCCTGACTTTC
CASSRIGANVLTF
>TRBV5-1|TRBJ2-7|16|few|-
TGCGCCAGCAGCTTCGGGCCACAGTATACTACCTACGAGCAGTACTTC
CASSFGPQYTTYEQYF
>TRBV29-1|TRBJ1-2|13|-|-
TGCAGCGTTGAATTGGGGATCCCCTATGGCTACACCTTC
CSVELGIPYGYTF
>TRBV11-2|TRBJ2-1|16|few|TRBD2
TGTGCCAGCAGCTTAATCCCGCGGGAGCTCCACAATGAGCAGTTCTTC
CASSLIPRELHNEQFF
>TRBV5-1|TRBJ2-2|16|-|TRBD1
TGCGCCAGCAGCTTGGTCCGGACAGGGAACACCGGGGAGCTGTTTTTT
CASSLVRTGNTGELFF
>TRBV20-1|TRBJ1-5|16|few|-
TGCAGTGCTAGAGATGGCGGTCAGGGGAGGAATCAGCCCCAGCATTTT
CSARDGGQGRNQPQHF
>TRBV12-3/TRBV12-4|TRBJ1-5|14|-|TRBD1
TGTGCCAGCAGTTGGACAGGGGGGGATCAGCCCCAGCATTTT
CASSWTGGDQPQHF
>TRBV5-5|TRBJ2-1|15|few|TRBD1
TGTGCCAGCAGCTGGGGGACAGGGAACTACAATGAGCAGTTCTTC
CASSWGTGNYNEQFF
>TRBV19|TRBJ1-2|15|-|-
TGTGCCAGTAGTATTTACGGGAACGCTAACTATGGCTACACCTTC
CASSIYGNANYGYTF
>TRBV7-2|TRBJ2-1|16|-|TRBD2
TGTGCCAGCACCCTGCGTGGCGGGAGCTCCTACAATGAGCAGTTCTTC
CASTLRGGSSYNEQFF
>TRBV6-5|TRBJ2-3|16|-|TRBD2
TGTGCCAGCAGGGCAAACCTAGCGGGAGTCACAGATACGCAGTATTTT
CASRANLAGVTDTQYF
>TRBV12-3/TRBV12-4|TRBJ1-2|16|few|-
TGTGCCAGCAGTTTAGTCCCACAGGGAGATAACTATGGCTACACCTTC
CASSLVPQGDNYGYTF
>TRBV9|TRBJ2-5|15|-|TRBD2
TGTGCCAGCAGCAAGAGCGGGAGGGAGGAAGAGACCCAGTACTTC
CASSKSGREEETQYF
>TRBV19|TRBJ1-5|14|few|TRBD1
TGTGCCAGTGACTTCGGGGACAGAGCTCAGCCCCAGCATTTT
CASDFGDRAQPQHF
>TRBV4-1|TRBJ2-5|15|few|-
TGCGCCAGCAGCCAAGCGGGGGTACTTCAAGAGACCCAGTACTTC
CASSQAGVLQETQYF
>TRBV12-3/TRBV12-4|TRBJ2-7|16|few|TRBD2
TGTGCCAGCAGTTTATACTCGGGGGGGCCGGCCTACGAGCAGTACTTC
CASSLYSGGPAYEQYF